This record covers a single T cell receptor (beta chain). Primed by a sample-barcoded 5' primer and a J-beta primer mix, a second PCR proceeded for 7 to 11 cycles. TCRdb processed the 5' RACE reads anew with MiXCR; each CDR3 protein has one entry. The table has 650,000 to 800,000 distinct CDR3 sequences, 40% to 50% seen once. This sample is part of a study of blood T cells in healthy people across ages. The receptor was derived from a man in his sixties in good health. Sequenced material: blood.

CDR3 coding DNA: TGCGCCAGCAGCCAAGTCTTTGGTTCCATCAACTACAATGAGCAGTTCTTC. Its translation: CASSQVFGSINYNEQFF. This chain joins TRBV4-3 and TRBJ2-1; D gene unclear. Trimming removed 1 base at V and 3 bases at J, with 16 bases between. There are 17 residues in the CDR3. In germline, CDR1 is LGHNA, CDR2 YSLEER.